These 24 T cell receptor beta chains came from one sample sequenced in a study of blood T cells in healthy people across ages (dated by TCRdb to the mid-2010s). Libraries were made using 5' RACE. A second PCR of roughly 7 to 11 cycles was performed with a sample-barcoded 5' primer and a J-beta primer mix. TCRdb cleaned the public reads at Q25 with fastp, built clones with MiXCR and kept in-frame beta chains. Every distinct CDR3 protein forms one entry, paired with its most common genes and DNA. The sample contains roughly 1.9 million distinct CDR3 sequences, more than 35% of them found a single time. The ten largest clonotypes hold around 23% of the sample. Sequencing was performed on blood. The receptors were gathered from a human donor in good health.

Regarding this clonotype: The junction and the germline gene differ at one end; a read error may be behind it. CDR3 residues: CASRSEADAQYF. Here the CDR3 DNA reads TGTGCCAGCAGATCAGAAGCAGATGCGCAGTATTTT. This chain uses TRBV12-3 or TRBV12-4 with TRBJ2-3; D is undetermined. CDR3 length equals 12 residues.

This chain uses TRBV20-1 with TRBJ2-5; tentative D call: TRBD1 (6 bases). V was pared by 4 bases and J by 0 bases, with 9 bases between. The CDR3 contains 13 residues. Germline V gene data show CDR1 as DFQATT and CDR2 as SNEGSKA (reference sequence). The CDR3: CSATGQNQETQYF. The CDR3 region has the DNA TGCAGTGCTACTGGACAGAACCAAGAGACCCAGTACTTC.

This chain uses TRBV12-3 or TRBV12-4 with TRBJ2-7, with 7 bases fitting TRBD2. V trimming: 5 bases; J trimming: 5 bases; junction bases outside the gene matches: 6. The CDR3 has 13 residues. CDR3 sequence reads: CASSPGLGDEQYF. The CDR3 DNA follows: TGTGCCAGCAGTCCTGGACTAGGGGACGAGCAGTACTTC.

V and J are TRBV29-1 and TRBJ1-2, with D unclear. The CDR3 is 12 residues long. Germline V gene data show CDR1 as SQVTM and CDR2 as ANQGSEA. The ends were cut back, 3 bases at V and 3 bases at J, with 8 bases in the middle. The CDR3 sequence: CSVDGFDYGYTF. The CDR3 bases are TGCAGCGTTGACGGGTTTGACTATGGCTACACCTTC.

The chain carries TRBV9 and TRBJ2-1, with D possibly TRBD2 on 6 matching bases. The CDR3 consists of 16 residues. Germline CDR1 SGDLS, CDR2 YYNGEE. Between the trimmed V and J ends, which lost 2 bases and 0 bases, there was a span of 12 bases. The CDR3 sequence: CASSVGGSFSYNEQFF. The DNA for the CDR3 is TGTGCCAGCAGCGTTGGGGGGTCTTTCTCCTACAATGAGCAGTTCTTC.

This chain joins TRBV11-2 and TRBJ2-3, with D uncertain. The length of the CDR3 is 14 residues. Germline loops: CDR1 SGHAT, CDR2 FQNNGV. Trimming stripped 0 bases from V and 6 bases from J, with 10 bases between. The CDR3 DNA sequence: TGTGCCAGCAGCTTAGATCCCTCCCGTGATACGCAGTATTTT. This codes for CASSLDPSRDTQYF. The whole variable domain, filled in from reference TRBV11-2 and TRBJ2-3, reads EAGVAQSPRYKIIEKRQSVAFWCNPISGHATLYWYQQILGQGPKLLIQFQNNGVVDDSQLPKDRFSAERLKGVDSTLKIQPAKLEDSAVYLCASSLDPSRDTQYFGPGTRLTVL.

The chain employs TRBV12-3 or TRBV12-4 and TRBJ2-5; D remains ambiguous. This CDR3 spans 15 amino acids. V lost 4 bases, J lost 3 bases, and 15 bases lay in between. The CDR3 DNA follows: TGTGCCAGCAGTTCCGACGGAATACCGAAAGAGACCCAGTACTTC. Translated: CASSSDGIPKETQYF.

This clonotype was seen only a few times. The V call is TRBV20-1, the J call TRBJ2-5; 15 bases map to TRBD2. CDR3 length: 16 residues. The germline V gene encodes CDR1 DFQATT and CDR2 SNEGSKA (reference sequence). Trimming took 6 bases from V and 5 from J; bases not matched to a gene: 10. The CDR3 region is CSAPGLAGGPWETQYF. DNA for the CDR3: TGCAGTGCACCCGGACTAGCGGGGGGGCCTTGGGAGACCCAGTACTTC.

The CDR3 DNA reads as TGTGCCAGCAGTACCCTCGACAGGACTTCAACTAATGAAAAACTGTTTTTT. Protein sequence: CASSTLDRTSTNEKLFF. The chain has TRBV28 and TRBJ1-4, with D possibly TRBD1 on 6 matching bases. The CDR3 contains 17 residues. CDR1 is MDHEN, CDR2 SYDVKM, per germline. Trimming cost V 5 bases and J 0 bases, with 16 bases left between them.

This clonotype was seen only a few times. V usage is TRBV4-3 and J usage is TRBJ2-1; no clear D gene. The CDR3 contains 14 residues. V was cut by 3 bases and J by 5 bases, with 11 bases left in between. Per the germline V gene, CDR1 is LGHNA and CDR2 is YSLEER. CDR3 coding DNA: TGCGCCAGCAGCCACGTAACCGATCACAATGAGCAGTTCTTC. Its translation is CASSHVTDHNEQFF.

The sample holds a few counts of this clonotype. One junction end disagrees with the germline gene, perhaps due to a read error. The chain employs TRBV4-2 and TRBJ2-5; 10 bases match TRBD2. The CDR3 is 19 amino acids. Germline assignment: CDR1 LGHNA and CDR2 YNFKEQ. CDR3 nucleotides: TGTGCCAGCAGCCAAGATCAGGCTAGCGGGGGTGGTAGAGAAGAGACCCAGTATTTC. It codes for CASSQDQASGGGREETQYF.

CDR3 sequence (DNA): TGTGCCAGCAGAGGACATCGTCCCTACGAGCAGTACTTC. Amino acids: CASRGHRPYEQYF. This chain connects TRBV7-3 to TRBJ2-7; tentatively, D is TRBD1 (5 bases). CDR1 SGHTA and CDR2 FQGTGA come from the germline V gene. V was pared by 6 bases and J by 2 bases, with 11 bases between. The CDR3 length is 13 residues.

In the case of this clonotype: A junction boundary mismatches the germline segment, possibly from a read error. The gene calls are TRBV7-6 and TRBJ1-5; 7 bases line up with TRBD1. From germline, CDR1 is SGHVS and CDR2 FNYEAQ. CDR3 length: 14 residues. CDR3 region: CASSLTGTTQPQHF. As DNA, the CDR3 is TGCGCCAGCAGCTTGACAGGGACTACCCAGCCCCAGCATTTT.

This clonotype appeared once. The junction departs from germline at one end; a sequencing error may be responsible. The J gene is TRBJ2-2, the V gene TRBV9; 8 bases are a match to TRBD2. Germline V gives CDR1 SGDLS, CDR2 YYNGEE. CDR3 length: 15 residues. This chain's CDR3 is CANSVRGGNTGELFF. The CDR3 DNA reads TGTGCCAACAGCGTACGGGGGGGAAACACCGGGGAGCTGTTTTTT.

CDR3 nucleotides: TGTGCCAGCAGCCGCAATTCACAGGGAGGCTATGGCTACACCTTC. Translation: CASSRNSQGGYGYTF. The genes are TRBV3-1 and TRBJ1-2; maybe TRBD1 (6 bases). The germline V gene encodes CDR1 LGHDT and CDR2 YNNKEL (reference sequence). Trimming removed 4 bases at V and 4 bases at J, with 16 bases between. The CDR3 spans 15 residues.

The chain joins TRBV5-5 to TRBJ1-5; D call uncertain. The CDR3 runs to 13 residues. Germline CDR1 reads SGHKS; CDR2 reads YYEKEE (reference sequence). V gave up 0 bases and J gave up 9 bases, with 10 bases separating them. The DNA of the CDR3 is TGTGCCAGCAGCTTGGGTCGTGGACCGCCCCAGCATTTT. Translation: CASSLGRGPPQHF.

The genes are TRBV20-1 and TRBJ1-2; 7 nucleotides agree with TRBD1. Germline lookup yields CDR1 DFQATT and CDR2 SNEGSKA (reference sequence). V trimming: 6 bases; J trimming: 6 bases; junction bases outside the gene matches: 10. The CDR3 is 13 amino acids. CDR3 region: CSAAGQSINGYTF. The CDR3 coding sequence is TGCAGTGCCGCGGGACAGTCAATCAATGGCTACACCTTC.

To note about this clonotype: This may arise from a read error, as a much more abundant clone is one base away. Lacking the conserved final phenylalanine or tryptophan, this CDR3 likely reflects a read error. This sequence joins TRBV4-3 and TRBJ2-4; 8 nucleotides match TRBD2. The CDR3 is 18 residues long. The germline V gene encodes CDR1 LGHNA and CDR2 YSLEER. Trimming took 0 bases from V and 2 from J; bases not matched to a gene: 9. As DNA, the CDR3 is TGCGCCAGCAGCCAAGATCTGGGGGTAGCGGGGCCCAAAAACATTCAGTACTGC. Amino acid sequence: CASSQDLGVAGPKNIQYC.

This chain connects TRBV6-4 to TRBJ2-1; 10 bases agree with TRBD2. The CDR3 is made up of 14 amino acids. Germline loops: CDR1 MRHNA, CDR2 SNTAGT. V dropped 8 bases and J dropped 8; count of bases not matched to a gene: 9. CDR3 DNA: TGTGCCAGCGGGAGCGGGGGGGCCGGCGATGAGCAGTTCTTC. Translating it yields CASGSGGAGDEQFF.

There are a few counts of this clonotype. The chain carries TRBV28 and TRBJ2-4, with 7 bases fitting TRBD1. This CDR3 spans 16 amino acids. Germline V gene data show CDR1 as MDHEN and CDR2 as SYDVKM. The junction had 9 bases not matched to a gene; V was cut back by 6 bases and J by 1 base. The CDR3 sequence: CASRTIQGVAKNIQYF. The CDR3 nucleotides read TGTGCCAGCAGAACCATCCAGGGGGTTGCCAAAAACATTCAGTACTTC.

This clonotype was seen a handful of times. This chain links TRBV29-1 with TRBJ1-1, with no clear D. Germline V gene sequence: CDR1 SQVTM, CDR2 ANQGSEA. This CDR3 spans 13 amino acids. The ends were cut back, 6 bases at V and 1 base at J, with 12 bases in the middle. CDR3 coding DNA: TGCAGCGTCGCTGACCGTAAGAACACTGAAGCTTTCTTT. As protein: CSVADRKNTEAFF. The whole variable domain, remainder taken from reference TRBV29-1 and TRBJ1-1, is SAVISQKPSRDICQRGTSLTIQCQVDSQVTMMFWYRQQPGQSLTLIATANQGSEATYESGFVIDKFPISRPNLTFSTLTVSNMSPEDSSIYLCSVADRKNTEAFFGQGTRLTVV.

The chain has TRBV28 and TRBJ2-1, with 7 bases that match TRBD1. CDR1 is MDHEN and CDR2 is SYDVKM in the germline V gene. The CDR3 is made up of 16 amino acids. Losses at the gene ends were 2 bases for V and 5 bases for J; bases not matched to a gene: 9. CDR3 amino acids: CASSLGVGGVDNEQFF. The CDR3 coding sequence is TGTGCCAGCAGTTTAGGGGTAGGGGGCGTGGACAATGAGCAGTTCTTC.

The chain joins TRBV3-1 to TRBJ2-1, with D perhaps being TRBD1 or TRBD2 (7 bases each). The CDR3 is 17 amino acids. The germline V gene has CDR1 LGHDT and CDR2 YNNKEL (reference sequence). V was shortened by 0 bases and J by 5 bases, with 17 bases between the two germline ends. CDR3 loop: CASSQDLGRGPHNEQFF. CDR3 sequence (DNA): TGTGCCAGCAGCCAAGATCTTGGGAGGGGGCCCCACAATGAGCAGTTCTTC.

Here the CDR3 DNA reads TGTGCCAGCAGTGGGCTAGCGGGGGGCCAGAGCTCCTACAATGAGCAGTTCTTC. It specifies CASSGLAGGQSSYNEQFF. The chain links TRBV28 to TRBJ2-1; 11 bases are shared with TRBD2. This CDR3 contains 18 residues. The V segment lost 5 bases and the J segment 0 bases; nucleotides outside the gene matches: 9. Per the germline V gene, CDR1 is MDHEN and CDR2 is SYDVKM.